This T cell receptor (beta chain) was documented in a study of shared clonotypes between healthy human individuals. Study at large: Per donor, CD8 memory used one plate, CD8 naive used two, CD4 memory used three and CD4 naive used three.

CD45RO negativity and positive selection for CCR7 defined naive CD8 cells, a population that excluded terminally differentiated effector memory CD45RA+ cells. As regards this clone: As yet, its antigen is unknown. This sample also contains other DNA sequences that code for the same CDR3.

An even split of each subset's genomic DNA across several immunoSEQ plates was performed. Original data processing: Sequence data from immunoSEQ were junction-only and lacked quality scores; consequently, filtering differed. TCRdb keeps only in-frame clones here, not all; method: immunoSEQ multiplex PCR. V and J calls and clone size follow that table, whereas D and trimming were derived from the DNA. The sample has about 2 million clones, 85% to 95% seen once. Overall study results and limits: Sequencing of the sorted subsets was shown by rarefaction to be incomplete despite large depth.

The germline V gene encodes CDR1 MNHEY and CDR2 SMNVEV (reference sequence). V was trimmed by 4 bases and J by 0 bases, leaving 5 bases between them. CDR3 length: 13 amino acids. This TCR was recovered from a man in his late teens or twenties in good health. This chain uses TRBV27 with TRBJ2-3; D is uncertain. The sample comprised naive CD8+ T cells sorted from blood. The CDR3 protein is CASSSPSTDTQYF. The CDR3, as DNA: TGTGCCAGCAGTTCCCCGAGCACAGATACGCAGTATTTT.